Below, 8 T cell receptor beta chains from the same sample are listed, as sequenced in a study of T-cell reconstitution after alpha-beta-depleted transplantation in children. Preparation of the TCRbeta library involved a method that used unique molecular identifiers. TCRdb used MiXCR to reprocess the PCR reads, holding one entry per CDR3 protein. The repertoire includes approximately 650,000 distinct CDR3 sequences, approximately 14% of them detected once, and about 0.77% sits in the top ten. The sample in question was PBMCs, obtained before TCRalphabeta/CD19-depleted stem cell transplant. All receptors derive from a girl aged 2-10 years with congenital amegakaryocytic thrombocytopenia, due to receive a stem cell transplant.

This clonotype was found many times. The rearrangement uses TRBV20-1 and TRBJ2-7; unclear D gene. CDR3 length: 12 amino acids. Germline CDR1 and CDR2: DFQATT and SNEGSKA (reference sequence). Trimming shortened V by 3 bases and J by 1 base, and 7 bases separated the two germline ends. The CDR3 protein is CSASPGSYEQYF. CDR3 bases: TGCAGTGCTAGTCCCGGGTCCTACGAGCAGTACTTC.

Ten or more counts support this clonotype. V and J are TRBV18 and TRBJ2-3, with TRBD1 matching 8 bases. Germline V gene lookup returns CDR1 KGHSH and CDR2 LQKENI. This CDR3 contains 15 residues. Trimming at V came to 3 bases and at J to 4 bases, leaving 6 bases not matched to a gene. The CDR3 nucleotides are TGTGCCAGCTCACCGGAGACAGGGGTCTCAGATACGCAGTATTTT. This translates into CASSPETGVSDTQYF.

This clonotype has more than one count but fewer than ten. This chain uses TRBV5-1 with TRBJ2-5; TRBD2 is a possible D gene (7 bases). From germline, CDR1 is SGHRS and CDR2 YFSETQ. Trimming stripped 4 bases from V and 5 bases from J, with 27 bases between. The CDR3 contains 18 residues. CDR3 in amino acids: CASSPRYLLGGVMETQYF. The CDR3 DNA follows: TGCGCCAGCAGCCCCCGATACTTGTTAGGGGGGGTGATGGAGACCCAGTACTTC. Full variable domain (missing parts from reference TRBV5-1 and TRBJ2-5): KAGVTQTPRYLIKTRGQQVTLSCSPISGHRSVSWYQQTPGQGLQFLFEYFSETQRNKGNFPGRFSGRQFSNSRSEMNVSTLELGDSALYLCASSPRYLLGGVMETQYFGPGTRLLVL.

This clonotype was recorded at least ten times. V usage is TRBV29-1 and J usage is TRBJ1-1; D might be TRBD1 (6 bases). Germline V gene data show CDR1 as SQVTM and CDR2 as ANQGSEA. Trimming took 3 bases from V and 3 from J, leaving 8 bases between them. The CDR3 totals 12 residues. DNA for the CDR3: TGCAGCGTTGAGGGGGGCGACACTGAAGCTTTCTTT. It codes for CSVEGGDTEAFF.

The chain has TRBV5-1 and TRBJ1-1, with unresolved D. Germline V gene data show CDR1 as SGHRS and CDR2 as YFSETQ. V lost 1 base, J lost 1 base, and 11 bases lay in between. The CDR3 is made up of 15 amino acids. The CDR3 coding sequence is TGCGCCAGCAGCTTGTTGGTTGGAGCGAACACTGAAGCTTTCTTT. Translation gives CASSLLVGANTEAFF.

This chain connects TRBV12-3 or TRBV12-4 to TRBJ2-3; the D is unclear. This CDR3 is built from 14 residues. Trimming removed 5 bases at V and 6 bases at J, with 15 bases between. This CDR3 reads CASSPPTRLDTQYF. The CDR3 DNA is TGTGCCAGCAGTCCGCCGACTCGACTGGATACGCAGTATTTT.

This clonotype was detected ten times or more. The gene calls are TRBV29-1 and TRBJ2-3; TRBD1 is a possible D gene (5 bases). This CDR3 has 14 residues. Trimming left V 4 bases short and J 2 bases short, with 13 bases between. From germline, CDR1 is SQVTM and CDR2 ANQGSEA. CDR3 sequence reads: CSVVGREYTDTQYF. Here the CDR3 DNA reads TGCAGCGTTGTGGGCAGGGAATACACAGATACGCAGTATTTT.

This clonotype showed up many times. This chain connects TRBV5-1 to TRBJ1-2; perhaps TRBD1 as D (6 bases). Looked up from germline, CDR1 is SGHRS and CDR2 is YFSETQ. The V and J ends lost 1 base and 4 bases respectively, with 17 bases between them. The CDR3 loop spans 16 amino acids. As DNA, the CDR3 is TGCGCCAGCAGCTTGCTCTCCAGGGGAAATATCTATGGCTACACCTTC. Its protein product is CASSLLSRGNIYGYTF.